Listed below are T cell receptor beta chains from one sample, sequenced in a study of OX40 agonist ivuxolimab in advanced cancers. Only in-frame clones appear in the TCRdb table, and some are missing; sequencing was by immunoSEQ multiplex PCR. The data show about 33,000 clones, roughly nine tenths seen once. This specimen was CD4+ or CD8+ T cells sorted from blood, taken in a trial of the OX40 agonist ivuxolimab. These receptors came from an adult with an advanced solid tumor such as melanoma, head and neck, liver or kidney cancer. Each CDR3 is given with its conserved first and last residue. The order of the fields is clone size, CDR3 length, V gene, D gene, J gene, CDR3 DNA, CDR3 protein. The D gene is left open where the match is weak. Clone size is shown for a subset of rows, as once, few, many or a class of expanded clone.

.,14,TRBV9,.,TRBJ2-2,TGTGCCAGCAGCGGGGGGGCGAACACCGGGGAGCTGTTTTTT,CASSGGANTGELFF
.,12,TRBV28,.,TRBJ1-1,TGTGCCAGCAGACTGCCGAGCACTGAAGCTTTCTTT,CASRLPSTEAFF
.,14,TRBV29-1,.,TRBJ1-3,TGCAGCGTTGACGACAGCCATTCTGGAAACACCATATATTTT,CSVDDSHSGNTIYF
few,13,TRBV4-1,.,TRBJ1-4,TGCGCCAGCAGCCAAGATCCGAGCGAAAAGGTGTTTTTT,CASSQDPSEKVFF
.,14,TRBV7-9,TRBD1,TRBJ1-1,TGTGCCAGCAGCCTCACAGGGGGCGGAACTGAAGCTTTCTTT,CASSLTGGGTEAFF
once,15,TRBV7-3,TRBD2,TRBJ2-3,TGTGCCAGCACCCAGAGTAGCGGGGGGGTACATATGCAGTATTTT,CASTQSSGGVHMQYF
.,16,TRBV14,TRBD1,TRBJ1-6,TGTGCCAGCAGCCCTCAGGGGGCCTCCTATAATTCACCCCTCCACTTT,CASSPQGASYNSPLHF
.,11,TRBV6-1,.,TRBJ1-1,TGTGCCAGCAGTGAAGCCAGGGATGCTTTCTTT,CASSEARDAFF
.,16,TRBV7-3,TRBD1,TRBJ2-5,TGTGCCAGCAGCTTTCAAGGGGGCCCCACCCAAGAGACCCAGTACTTC,CASSFQGGPTQETQYF
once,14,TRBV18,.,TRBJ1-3,TGTGCCAGCTCACCCGGGGCCACCGGAAACACCATATATTTT,CASSPGATGNTIYF
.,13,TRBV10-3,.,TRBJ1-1,TGTGCCATCAAGGAGAAGCCGAACACTGAAGCTTTCTTT,CAIKEKPNTEAFF
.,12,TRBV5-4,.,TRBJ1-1,TGCGCCAGCAGCCAAGAGAACACTGAAGCTTTCTTT,CASSQENTEAFF
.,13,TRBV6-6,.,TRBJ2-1,TGTGCCAGCAGTAAGACAGGATACAATGAGCAGTTCTTC,CASSKTGYNEQFF
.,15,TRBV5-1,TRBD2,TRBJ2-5,TGCGCCAGCAGATGGACTAGCGGGGGGCAAGAGACCCAGTACTTC,CASRWTSGGQETQYF
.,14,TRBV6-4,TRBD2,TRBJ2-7,TGTGCCAGCAGTCGACTAGCGGGAGGCGGCGAGCAGTACTTC,CASSRLAGGGEQYF
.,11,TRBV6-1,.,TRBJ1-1,TGTGTCCACAGGGAGGGCACTGAAGCTTTCTTT,CVHREGTEAFF
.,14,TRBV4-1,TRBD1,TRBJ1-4,TGCGCCAGCAGCAAAGGGACAGGGGACGAAAAACTGTTTTTT,CASSKGTGDEKLFF
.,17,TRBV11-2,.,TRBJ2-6,TGTGCCAGCAGCTTAGAGGGAGCCTACTCTGGGGCCAACGTCCTGACTTTC,CASSLEGAYSGANVLTF
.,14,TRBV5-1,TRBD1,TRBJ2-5,TGCGCCAGCAGCCTACAGGGGAGCCAAGAGACCCAGTACTTC,CASSLQGSQETQYF
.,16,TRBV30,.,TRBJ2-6,TGTGCCTGGAGTCAGGTCACCTTCTCTGGGGCCAACGTCCTGACTTTC,CAWSQVTFSGANVLTF
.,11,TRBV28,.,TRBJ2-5,TGTGCCAGCAGCCTTCAAGAGACCCAGTACTTC,CASSLQETQYF
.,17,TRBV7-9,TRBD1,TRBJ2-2,TGTGCCAGCAGCCTAAAGCTTCCGGGACAGGGGTCCGGGGAGCTGTTTTTT,CASSLKLPGQGSGELFF
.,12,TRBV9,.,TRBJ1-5,TGTGCCAGCAGCGTTGAGGATCAGCCCCAGCATTTT,CASSVEDQPQHF
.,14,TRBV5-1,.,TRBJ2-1,TGCGCCAGCAGCTTGGTTCTAGGGACAAATGAGCAGTTCTTC,CASSLVLGTNEQFF
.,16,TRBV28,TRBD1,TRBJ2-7,TGTGCCAGCATCGAACCCAGGGACAGGGGGACCTACGAGCAGTACTTC,CASIEPRDRGTYEQYF
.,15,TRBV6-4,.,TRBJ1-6,TGTGCCAGCAGTGTCGAGGGAACGATCGGTTCACCCCTCCACTTT,CASSVEGTIGSPLHF
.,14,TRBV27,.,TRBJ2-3,TGTGCCAGCAGGGGGTTTGTGGAGGGAGATACGCAGTATTTT,CASRGFVEGDTQYF
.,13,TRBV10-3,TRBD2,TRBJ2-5,TGTGCCATCGGGTGGGAGGGGCAAGAGACCCAGTACTTC,CAIGWEGQETQYF
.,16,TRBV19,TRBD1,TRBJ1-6,TGTGCCAGTAGTATATCAGGGCAGGGGGCGAATTCACCCCTCCACTTT,CASSISGQGANSPLHF
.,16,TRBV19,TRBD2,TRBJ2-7,TGTGCCAGTAGTATAGTTGGGAGCGGGAGTAACTACGAGCAGTACTTC,CASSIVGSGSNYEQYF
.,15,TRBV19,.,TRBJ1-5,TGTGCCAGTAGTTTAAGTTTTGGGAAGAATCAGCCCCAGCATTTT,CASSLSFGKNQPQHF
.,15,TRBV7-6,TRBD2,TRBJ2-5,TGTGCCAGCAGCTTAGGGGGGGGTGCACAAGAGACCCAGTACTTC,CASSLGGGAQETQYF
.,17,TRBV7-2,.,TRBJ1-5,TGTGCCAGCAGCCTCACTATTTGGACAGATAGCAATCAGCCCCAGCATTTT,CASSLTIWTDSNQPQHF
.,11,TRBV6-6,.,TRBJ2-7,TGTGCCAGCAGTCAAGAATACGAGCAGTACTTC,CASSQEYEQYF
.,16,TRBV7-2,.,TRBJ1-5,TGTGCCAGCAGCCAACAATCGGGGCAAAGCAATCAGCCCCAGCATTTT,CASSQQSGQSNQPQHF
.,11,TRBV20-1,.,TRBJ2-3,TGCAGTGCTCCAGTTACAGATACGCAGTATTTT,CSAPVTDTQYF
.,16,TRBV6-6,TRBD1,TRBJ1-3,TGTGCCAGCAGTACCGGGACAGGGACCTCTGGAAACACCATATATTTT,CASSTGTGTSGNTIYF
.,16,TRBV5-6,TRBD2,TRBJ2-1,TGTGCCAGCAGCTTCTCCCACGCGGGGGTCCACAATGAGCAGTTCTTC,CASSFSHAGVHNEQFF
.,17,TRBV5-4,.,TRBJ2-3,TGTGCCAGCAGCTTGAGGATTGGGGCAGGGGTCACAGATACGCAGTATTTT,CASSLRIGAGVTDTQYF
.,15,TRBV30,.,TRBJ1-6,TGTGCCTGGAGCCAAAGAGGGACCAATAATTCACCCCTCCACTTT,CAWSQRGTNNSPLHF
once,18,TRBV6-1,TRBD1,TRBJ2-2,TGTGCCAGCAGTGAAAAAGGACAGGGGGCGTGGAACACCGGGGAGCTGTTTTTT,CASSEKGQGAWNTGELFF
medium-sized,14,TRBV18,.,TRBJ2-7,TGTGCCAGCTCACCGCCGGCAGGGTCTCTCGAGCAGTACTTC,CASSPPAGSLEQYF
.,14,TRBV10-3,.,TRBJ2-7,TGTGCCATCAGTGATTCCGTTAGGGCCTCCGAGCAGTACTTC,CAISDSVRASEQYF
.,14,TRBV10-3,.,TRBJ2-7,TGTGCCACCAGGGGCAGGATCGACTCCTACGAGCAGTACTTC,CATRGRIDSYEQYF
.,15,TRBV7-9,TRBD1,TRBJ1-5,TGTGCCAGCAGCTTTTTTGACAGGGCCACTCAGCCCCAGCATTTT,CASSFFDRATQPQHF
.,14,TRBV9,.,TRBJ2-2,TGTGCCAGCAGCGCCTTGGTTAGCGCCGGGGAGCTGTTTTTT,CASSALVSAGELFF
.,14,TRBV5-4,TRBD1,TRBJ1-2,TGTGCCAGCAGCTACAATAGACAGGGCTATGGCTACACCTTC,CASSYNRQGYGYTF
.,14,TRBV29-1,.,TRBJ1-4,TGCAGCGTTGAAGATACCGGGGGCAACGAAAGACTGTTTTTT,CSVEDTGGNERLFF
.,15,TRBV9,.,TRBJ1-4,TGTGCCAGCAGCGTAGAAGGGGAAAGCGATGAAAAACTGTTTTTT,CASSVEGESDEKLFF
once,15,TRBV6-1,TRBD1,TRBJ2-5,TGTGCCAGCAGCCTAACAGGGGGCACGTTGGAGACCCAGTACTTC,CASSLTGGTLETQYF
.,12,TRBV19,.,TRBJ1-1,TGTGCCAGTAGTTGGAGTAACACTGAAGCTTTCTTT,CASSWSNTEAFF
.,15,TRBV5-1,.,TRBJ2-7,TGCGCCAGCAGCCAATATCGGGACCCGACCTACGAGCAGTACTTC,CASSQYRDPTYEQYF